This T cell receptor beta chain is drawn from a study of CD8+ T cells in alopecia areata. RNA extraction and reverse transcription yielded cDNA as sequencing template. Profiled with immunoSEQ multiplex PCR; TCRdb holds only in-frame clones, not every one. The sample includes 150,000 or so clones, approximately 60% of them seen just once. CDR3 length: 16 amino acids. The V gene lost 3 bases and the J gene lost 7 bases, with 22 bases spanning the gap. The V gene's germline CDR1 is SNHLY and CDR2 FYNNEI. This receptor was taken from a human donor in good health. Sequencing was done on a sample of CD4+ T cells sorted from blood. This chain links TRBV2 with TRBJ2-7, with a weak D call TRBD1 (5 bases). This CDR3 reads CASSDASAVGREEQYF. CDR3 bases: TGTGCCAGCAGTGATGCATCAGCAGTGGGCAGGGAAGAGCAGTACTTC.